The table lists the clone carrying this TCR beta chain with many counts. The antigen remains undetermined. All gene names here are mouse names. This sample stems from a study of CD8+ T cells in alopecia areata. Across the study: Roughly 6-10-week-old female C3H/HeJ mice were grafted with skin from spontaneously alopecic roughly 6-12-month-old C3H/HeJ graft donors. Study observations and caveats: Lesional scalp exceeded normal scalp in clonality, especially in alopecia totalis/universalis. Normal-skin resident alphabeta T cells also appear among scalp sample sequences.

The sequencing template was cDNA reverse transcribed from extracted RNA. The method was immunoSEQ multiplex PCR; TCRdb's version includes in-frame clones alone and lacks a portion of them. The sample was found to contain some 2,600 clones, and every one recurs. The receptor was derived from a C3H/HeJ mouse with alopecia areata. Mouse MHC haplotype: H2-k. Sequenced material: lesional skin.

The CDR3 DNA, read in part, is TGTGCCAGCTCTCTCTGGGGGGGATCCTAT. Its translation is CASSLWGGSY. The complete CDR3 protein is CASSLWGGSYEQYF. The V call is TRBV12-2, the J call TRBJ2-7, with TRBD2 matching over 8 bases. Read data end 4 residues before the CDR3 end; the end is taken from the germline J gene. Germline V gene sequence: CDR1 SGHLS, CDR2 HYDKME. There are 14 residues in the CDR3. The junction had 1 base not matched to a gene; V was cut back by 0 bases and J by 1 base.